This TCR beta chain derives from a study of OX40 agonist ivuxolimab in advanced cancers. This clone came up a few times. CDR1 and CDR2 from the germline V gene are LGHNT and FRNRAP. Between the trimmed V and J ends, which lost 6 bases and 4 bases, there was a span of 12 bases. The CDR3 has 13 residues. Here immunoSEQ multiplex PCR was the method, and the copy in TCRdb shows in-frame clones only, minus some. The table records about 69,000 clones, more than 70% of them present only once. The TCR sequence derives from an adult with an advanced solid tumor such as melanoma, head and neck, liver or kidney cancer. This sequence joins TRBV12-5 and TRBJ1-2, with a weak D call TRBD1 (5 bases). Sample: CD4+ or CD8+ T cells sorted from blood, taken in a trial of the OX40 agonist ivuxolimab. The CDR3 nucleotides are TGTGCTAGTGGATCCGGGACGACCTATGGCTACACCTTC. This encodes CASGSGTTYGYTF.